The clone carrying this TCR beta chain was observed many times. Its antigen is not known. Diagnoses rested on clinical symptoms, serum thyroxine and TRAb, thyroid ultrasound and orbital computed tomography. V lost 2 bases to trimming and J lost 8 bases, with 13 bases between them. This CDR3 is 14 amino acids long. Germline values: CDR1 MGHRA, CDR2 YSYEKL. These data originate in a study of T cells in Graves' hyperthyroidism and ophthalmopathy. Study-wide findings and caveats: The blood repertoire included most of the expanded thyroid clonotypes above 0.001.

Amplified TCR beta CDR3 regions came from RNA transcripts. When the TCR CDR3 underwent first-round RT-PCR, the HTBI primer set was used. TCRdb re-called the multiplex PCR reads through MiXCR, storing one row per CDR3 protein. This sample carries 400,000 to 600,000 distinct CDR3 sequences, about 16% of them seen once, and the ten largest clones take about 31%. The origin of this receptor is a woman under 40 with Graves' ophthalmopathy. The sample consisted of blood. The chain combines TRBV4-1 with TRBJ2-1; D gene uncertain. CDR3 in amino acids: CASSQSSGFYEQFF. The CDR3 bases are TGCGCCAGCAGCCAATCCTCTGGCTTTTATGAGCAGTTCTTC.